This T cell receptor beta chain originates from a study of beta chain features in type 1 diabetes. This clone was counted between two and nine times. The study reverse transcribed the entire isolated RNA, so it sequenced expressed TCRB transcripts. Some clones are missing from TCRdb's copy, which holds only in-frame ones; the method was immunoSEQ multiplex PCR. The sample shows over 120,000 clones, 8% to 13% of them seen only once. Germline-derived CDR1 and CDR2 are SGHDT and YYEEEE. J gave up 2 bases and V 3 bases, and 0 bases lay outside the gene matches. The CDR3 runs to 14 residues. This sequence was found in a man between 18 and 35 years old in good health. The genes are TRBV5-6 and TRBJ1-3; 9 nucleotides agree with TRBD1. Sequences were obtained from naive CD4+ T cells from blood. The CDR3 region has the DNA TGTGCCAGCAGCTGGGACAGGGCTGGAAACACCATATATTTT. It codes for CASSWDRAGNTIYF.